This entry features one T cell receptor (beta chain) sequence. Its antigen is undetermined. Method: immunoSEQ multiplex PCR; TCRdb's copy keeps in-frame clones and lacks some. This table has tens of thousands of clones, approximately 90% appearing once. The data were taken from a study of OX40 agonist ivuxolimab in advanced cancers. The study's findings and limits: Within 6 weeks, CD4+ and CD8+ blood T cells expanded clonally at 0.1 to 3.0 mg/kg. CD8+ T cells were the subset that, on average, had more expanded clones than CD4+.

This CDR3 comprises 15 residues. Germline V gene sequence: CDR1 SNHLY, CDR2 FYNNEI. V was pared by 7 bases and J by 0 bases, with 13 bases between. The sequence came from an adult with an advanced solid tumor such as melanoma, head and neck, liver or kidney cancer. V gene TRBV2 combines with J gene TRBJ1-3, with D possibly matching TRBD1 (5 bases). The sequences come from CD4+ or CD8+ T cells sorted from blood, collected in a trial of the OX40 agonist ivuxolimab. The CDR3: CASTLGPSSGNTIYF. The CDR3 DNA follows: TGTGCCAGCACCCTGGGACCGAGCTCTGGAAACACCATATATTTT.